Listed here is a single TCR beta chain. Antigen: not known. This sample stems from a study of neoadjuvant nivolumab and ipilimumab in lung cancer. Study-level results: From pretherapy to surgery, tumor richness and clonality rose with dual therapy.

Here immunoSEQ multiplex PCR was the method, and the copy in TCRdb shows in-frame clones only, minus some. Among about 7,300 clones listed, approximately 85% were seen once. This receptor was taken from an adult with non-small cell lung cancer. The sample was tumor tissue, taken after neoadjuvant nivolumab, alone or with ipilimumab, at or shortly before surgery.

CDR3 DNA sequence: TGTGCCAGCAGTCTCGGGACAGATGGGGGCTACACCTTC. The encoded protein is CASSLGTDGGYTF. This chain connects TRBV6-5 to TRBJ1-2; TRBD1 matches at 7 bases. J lost 8 bases, V lost 5 bases, and 8 bases had no gene match. This CDR3 region has 13 residues. Germline CDR1 reads MNHEY; CDR2 reads SVGAGI.